This is a list of T cell receptor beta chains from one sample in a study of cytomegalovirus exposure and HLA in healthy donors. The protocol was immunoSEQ multiplex PCR, while the TCRdb copy is restricted to in-frame clones and leaves out a portion. The table lists 200,000 or so clones, about 90% of them singletons. The sequenced sample consisted of PBMCs. Receptor source: a girl under three years old in good health and CMV-seronegative. Both conserved end residues are part of each CDR3.

TRBV9,TRBJ2-1,CASSAGGSSYNEQFF
TRBV6-5,TRBJ1-3,CASSYSGHGNTIYF
TRBV4-1,TRBJ1-3,CASSPPTGISGNTIYF
TRBV5-5,TRBJ2-7,CASSLGVSGSGYEQYF
TRBV4-1,TRBJ1-3,CASSQPDSRNTIYF
TRBV4-1,TRBJ2-1,CASSQFGGRADDEQFF
TRBV18,TRBJ2-3,CASLQGSSTDTQYF
TRBV4-2,TRBJ1-3,CASSQVDSSGNTIYF
TRBV6-5,.,CASSYSIHRGEQYF
TRBV6-1,TRBJ1-1,CASSERDRGEAFF
TRBV27,TRBJ1-2,CASSLYPTGAGYGYTF
TRBV4-2,TRBJ2-2,CASSQRDRRNTGELFF
TRBV19,TRBJ2-1,CASSTPWWEGDNEQFF
TRBV9,TRBJ2-1,CASSVGTSGIGSYNEQFF
TRBV20-1,TRBJ2-1,CSARDRSSKLF
TRBV11-2,TRBJ2-7,CASSSLRTGGVYEQYF